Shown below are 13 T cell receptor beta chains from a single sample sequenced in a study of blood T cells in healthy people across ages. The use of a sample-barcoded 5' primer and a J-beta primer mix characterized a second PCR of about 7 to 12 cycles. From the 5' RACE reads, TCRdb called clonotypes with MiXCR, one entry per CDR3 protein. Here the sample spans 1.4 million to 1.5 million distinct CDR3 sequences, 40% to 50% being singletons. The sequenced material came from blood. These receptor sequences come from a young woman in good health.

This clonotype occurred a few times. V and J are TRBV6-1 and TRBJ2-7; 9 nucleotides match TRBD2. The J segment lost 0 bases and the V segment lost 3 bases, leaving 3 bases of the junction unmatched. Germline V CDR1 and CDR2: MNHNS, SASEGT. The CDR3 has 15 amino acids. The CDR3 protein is CASSDLAGLSYEQYF. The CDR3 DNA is TGTGCCAGCAGTGATCTAGCGGGGCTCTCCTACGAGCAGTACTTC.

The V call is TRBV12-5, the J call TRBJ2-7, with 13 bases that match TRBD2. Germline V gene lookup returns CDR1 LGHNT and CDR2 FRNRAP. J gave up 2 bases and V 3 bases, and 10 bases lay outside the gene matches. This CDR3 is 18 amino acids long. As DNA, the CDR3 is TGTGCTAGTGGTTTCTCCTTACCCGGGACTAGCGGGACCTACGAGCAGTACTTC. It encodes CASGFSLPGTSGTYEQYF.

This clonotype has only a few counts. CDR3 protein: CASSPPSVPDTQYF. DNA of the CDR3: TGTGCCAGCAGTCCCCCAAGTGTACCAGATACGCAGTATTTT. This sequence joins TRBV6-5 and TRBJ2-3; no firm D call. There are 14 residues in the CDR3. CDR1 and CDR2 from the germline V gene are MNHEY and SVGAGI. The V and J ends lost 5 bases and 4 bases respectively, with 13 bases between them.

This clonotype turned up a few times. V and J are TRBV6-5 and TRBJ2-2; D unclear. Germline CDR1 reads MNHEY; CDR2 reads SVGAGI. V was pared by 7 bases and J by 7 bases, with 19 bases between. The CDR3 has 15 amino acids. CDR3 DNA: TGTGCCAGCAACCGAGGCAGCAAGGCTCGCGGGGAGCTGTTTTTT. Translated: CASNRGSKARGELFF.

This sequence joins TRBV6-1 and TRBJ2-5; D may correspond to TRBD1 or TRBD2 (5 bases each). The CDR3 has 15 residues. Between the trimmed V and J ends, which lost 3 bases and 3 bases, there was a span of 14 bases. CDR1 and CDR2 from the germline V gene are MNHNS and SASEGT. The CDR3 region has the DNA TGTGCCAGCAGTGATACTACCCTGGGGGAAGAGACCCAGTACTTC. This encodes CASSDTTLGEETQYF.

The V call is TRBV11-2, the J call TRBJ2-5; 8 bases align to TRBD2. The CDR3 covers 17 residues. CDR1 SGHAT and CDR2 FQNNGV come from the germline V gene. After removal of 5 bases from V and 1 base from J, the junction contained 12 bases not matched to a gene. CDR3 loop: CASSHSVAGGPQETQYF. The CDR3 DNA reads TGTGCCAGCAGCCATTCCGTGGCGGGGGGCCCCCAAGAGACCCAGTACTTC.

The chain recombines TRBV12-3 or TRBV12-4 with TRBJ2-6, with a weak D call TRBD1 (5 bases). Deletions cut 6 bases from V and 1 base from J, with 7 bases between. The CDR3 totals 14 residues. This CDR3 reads CASRGQSGANVLTF. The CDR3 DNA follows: TGTGCCAGCAGGGGGCAGTCTGGGGCCAACGTCCTGACTTTC.

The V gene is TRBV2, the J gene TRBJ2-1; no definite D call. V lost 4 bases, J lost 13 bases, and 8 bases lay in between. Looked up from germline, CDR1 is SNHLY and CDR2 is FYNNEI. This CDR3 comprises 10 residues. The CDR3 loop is CASSGETQFF. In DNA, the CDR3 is TGTGCCAGCAGTGGAGAGACCCAGTTCTTC.

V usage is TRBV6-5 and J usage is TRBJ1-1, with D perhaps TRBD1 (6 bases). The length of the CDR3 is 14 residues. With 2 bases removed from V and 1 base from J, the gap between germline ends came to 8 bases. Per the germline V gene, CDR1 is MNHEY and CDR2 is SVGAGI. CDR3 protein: CASSYTDRNTEAFF. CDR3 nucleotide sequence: TGTGCCAGCAGTTACACGGACAGGAACACTGAAGCTTTCTTT.

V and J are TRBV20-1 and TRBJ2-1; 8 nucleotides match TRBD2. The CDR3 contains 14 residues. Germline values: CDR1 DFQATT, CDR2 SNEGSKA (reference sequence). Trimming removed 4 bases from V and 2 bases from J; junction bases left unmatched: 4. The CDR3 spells CSAKGGRTYNEQFF. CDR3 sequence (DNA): TGCAGTGCTAAGGGCGGGAGGACCTACAATGAGCAGTTCTTC.

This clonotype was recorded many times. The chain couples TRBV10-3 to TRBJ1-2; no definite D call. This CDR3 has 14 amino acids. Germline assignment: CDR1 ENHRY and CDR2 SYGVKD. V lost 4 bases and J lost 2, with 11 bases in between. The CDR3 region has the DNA TGTGCCATCAGTGTCCCATTAGGGAACTATGGCTACACCTTC. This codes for CAISVPLGNYGYTF.

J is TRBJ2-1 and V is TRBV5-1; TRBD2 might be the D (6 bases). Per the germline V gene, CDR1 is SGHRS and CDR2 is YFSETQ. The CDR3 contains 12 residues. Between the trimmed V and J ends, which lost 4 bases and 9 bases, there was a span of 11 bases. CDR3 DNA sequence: TGCGCCAGCAGCGCGGGACCAGGTGAGCAGTTCTTC. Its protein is CASSAGPGEQFF.

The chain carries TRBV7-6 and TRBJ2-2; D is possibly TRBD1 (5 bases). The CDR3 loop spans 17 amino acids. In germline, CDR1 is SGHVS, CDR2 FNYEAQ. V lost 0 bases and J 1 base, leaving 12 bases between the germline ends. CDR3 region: CASSLAVTQENTGELFF. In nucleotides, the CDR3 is TGTGCCAGCAGCTTAGCGGTTACACAGGAGAACACCGGGGAGCTGTTTTTT.